These 28 T cell receptor beta chains were all obtained from the same sample, sequenced in a study of blood T cell repertoires in COVID-19. The assay was immunoSEQ multiplex PCR, and TCRdb's table has in-frame clones only and misses some. The data show a few hundred thousand clones, about 90% seen once. The sample was peripheral blood. The receptor set was obtained from a man in his forties or fifties with active or convalescent COVID-19.

This clone is medium-sized by share. This chain joins TRBV11-2 and TRBJ1-1; D uncertain. The germline CDR1 and CDR2 sequences are SGHAT and FQNNGV. The V end was cut by 2 bases, the J end by 11 bases, with 15 bases between. CDR3 length equals 13 residues. This CDR3 is CASSLWRVEEAFF. Here the CDR3 DNA reads TGTGCCAGCAGCTTATGGAGGGTAGAAGAGGCTTTCTTT.

This chain connects TRBV5-1 to TRBJ1-2; D remains unclear. Trimming removed 7 bases from V and 2 bases from J, with 21 bases in between. In germline, CDR1 is SGHRS, CDR2 YFSETQ. This CDR3 is 16 amino acids long. CDR3 coding DNA: TGCGCCAGCGCAGTAAACTTTGGCCTAGGCAACTATGGCTACACCTTC. Its protein product is CASAVNFGLGNYGYTF.

This clone was seen ten or more times. This chain joins TRBV5-6 and TRBJ1-6; D uncertain. The V gene's germline CDR1 is SGHDT and CDR2 YYEEEE. CDR3 length: 14 amino acids. The germline V and J ends were trimmed by 2 bases and 10 bases, with 13 bases remaining between them. CDR3 nucleotides: TGTGCCAGCAGCTTAAAAGCAGGACTCTCACCCCTCCACTTT. Protein product: CASSLKAGLSPLHF.

Notes on this clone: The junction departs from germline at one end; a sequencing error may be responsible. The chain couples TRBV19 to TRBJ2-1; TRBD1 matches 10 bases. This CDR3 contains 15 residues. Germline values: CDR1 LNHDA, CDR2 SQIVND (reference sequence). CDR3 in amino acids: CASSVDRGRVNEQFF. The CDR3 DNA is TGTGCCAGTAGTGTAGACAGGGGGCGCGTCAATGAGCAGTTCTTC.

The chain couples TRBV6-5 to TRBJ1-2, with 7 bases aligning to TRBD1. The length of the CDR3 is 12 residues. Germline V CDR1 and CDR2: MNHEY, SVGAGI. With 8 bases clipped from V and 4 bases from J, the junction kept 4 bases outside the gene matches. The CDR3 loop is CASGDSVYGYTF. The CDR3 DNA follows: TGTGCCAGCGGGGACAGTGTCTATGGCTACACCTTC.

The chain couples TRBV6-4 to TRBJ1-1; TRBD1 is a possible D gene (5 bases). The CDR3 contains 18 residues. Trimming took 2 bases from V and 1 from J, leaving 20 bases between them. Germline lookup yields CDR1 MRHNA and CDR2 SNTAGT. In DNA, the CDR3 is TGTGCCAGCAGTGACGGGCAGGGCATCCGGAGTAAGAACACTGAAGCTTTCTTT. As protein: CASSDGQGIRSKNTEAFF.

The V and J genes are TRBV28 and TRBJ2-2; D is ambiguous. Germline assignment: CDR1 MDHEN and CDR2 SYDVKM. The germline V and J ends were trimmed by 1 base and 4 bases, with 16 bases remaining between them. The CDR3 sequence is 17 residues long. The CDR3 DNA reads TGTGCCAGCAGTTTATCGGAGAGCGTCCCGGGCACCGGGGAGCTGTTTTTT. Translation gives CASSLSESVPGTGELFF. Full variable domain (missing parts from reference TRBV28 and TRBJ2-2): DVKVTQSSRYLVKRTGEKVFLECVQDMDHENMFWYRQDPGLGLRLIYFSYDVKMKEKGDIPEGYSVSREKKERFSLILESASTNQTSMYLCASSLSESVPGTGELFFGEGSRLTVL.

J is TRBJ1-1 and V is TRBV27, with D unclear. The CDR3 has 16 residues. Germline assignment: CDR1 MNHEY and CDR2 SMNVEV (reference sequence). Trimming took 6 bases from V and 3 from J, leaving 20 bases between them. The CDR3 DNA reads as TGTGCCAGCAGCTATACTCGGGGAAGGTTTTACACTGAAGCTTTCTTT. Encoded protein: CASSYTRGRFYTEAFF.

The V call is TRBV28, the J call TRBJ1-4, with D perhaps matching TRBD1 (6 bases). Per the germline V gene, CDR1 is MDHEN and CDR2 is SYDVKM. This CDR3 comprises 13 residues. The CDR3 reads CASQGTANEKLFF. DNA for the CDR3: TGTGCTTCACAGGGAACCGCTAATGAAAAACTGTTTTTT.

V is TRBV6-5 and J is TRBJ2-1; 9 nucleotides line up with TRBD2. CDR1 is MNHEY, CDR2 SVGAGI, per germline. The length of the CDR3 is 15 residues. The trim removed 0 bases at V and 8 bases at J, leaving 5 bases unmatched. CDR3 nucleotides: TGTGCCAGCAGTTACTCTGCGGGGGGGCCATATGAGCAGTTCTTC. Amino acid sequence: CASSYSAGGPYEQFF.

The CDR3 is CASSPGQGGNLWGEKLFF. The CDR3 DNA sequence: TGCGCCAGCAGCCCGGGACAGGGCGGAAACCTTTGGGGTGAAAAACTGTTTTTT. This rearrangement joins TRBV5-1 to TRBJ1-4; 9 nucleotides align to TRBD1. Germline assignment: CDR1 SGHRS and CDR2 YFSETQ. J lost 7 bases, V lost 4 bases, and 17 bases had no gene match. CDR3 length equals 18 residues.

V is TRBV28 and J is TRBJ2-7, with D possibly being TRBD2 (6 bases). The CDR3 sequence is 13 residues long. From germline, CDR1 is MDHEN and CDR2 SYDVKM. The V and J ends lost 3 bases and 7 bases respectively, with 13 bases between them. This CDR3 reads CASSLRGLREQYF. CDR3 sequence (DNA): TGTGCCAGCAGTTTGCGGGGCCTAAGGGAGCAGTACTTC.

CDR3 bases: TGTGCCAGCAGCCCCCCAGGGGAGTATTCTCCCCAGCATTTT. It specifies CASSPPGEYSPQHF. V usage is TRBV5-5 and J usage is TRBJ1-5; perhaps TRBD1 as D (6 bases). This CDR3 spans 14 amino acids. Looked up from germline, CDR1 is SGHKS and CDR2 is YYEKEE (reference sequence). V dropped 4 bases and J dropped 10 bases, with 18 bases sitting between them.

This chain joins TRBV28 and TRBJ1-5; 8 nucleotides agree with TRBD1. Germline-derived CDR1 and CDR2 are MDHEN and SYDVKM. The CDR3 covers 15 residues. The trim removed 7 bases at V and 5 bases at J, leaving 10 bases unmatched. CDR3 sequence (DNA): TGTGCCAGCACCCCAGGGGGCGAGTATTATCAGCCCCAGCATTTT. Its translation: CASTPGGEYYQPQHF.

The CDR3 region is CASSFPGGTEAFF. The CDR3 coding sequence is TGTGCCAGCAGTTTCCCAGGGGGGACTGAAGCTTTCTTT. The chain combines TRBV27 with TRBJ1-1, with 7 positions matching TRBD1. The germline V gene has CDR1 MNHEY and CDR2 SMNVEV (reference sequence). The CDR3 covers 13 residues. With V trimmed by 3 bases and J by 5 bases, 3 bases remained unmatched.

CDR3 region: CASVDSSRTEAFF. The CDR3 bases are TGTGCCAGCGTGGACAGCTCTAGGACTGAAGCTTTCTTT. This chain uses TRBV28 with TRBJ1-1; TRBD1 might be the D (6 bases). The CDR3 sequence is 13 residues long. V lost 8 bases and J 5 bases, leaving 15 bases between the germline ends. Germline loops: CDR1 MDHEN, CDR2 SYDVKM.

The chain couples TRBV28 to TRBJ1-5; weak D call: TRBD1 (5 bases). The ends were cut back, 4 bases at V and 3 bases at J, with 10 bases in the middle. CDR1 MDHEN and CDR2 SYDVKM come from the germline V gene. CDR3 length: 14 residues. In DNA, the CDR3 is TGTGCCAGCAGTTCCCCAGGGTACAATCAGCCCCAGCATTTT. It translates to CASSSPGYNQPQHF.

This rearrangement joins TRBV7-9 to TRBJ1-2; 7 nucleotides align to TRBD1. The CDR3 is 16 residues long. In germline, CDR1 is SEHNR, CDR2 FQNEAQ (reference sequence). V dropped 4 bases and J dropped 1; count of bases not matched to a gene: 9. Here the CDR3 DNA reads TGTGCCAGCAGCTCCCCCCGGCAGGGGGTTAACTATGGCTACACCTTC. This codes for CASSSPRQGVNYGYTF.

The chain has TRBV18 and TRBJ2-2; D is possibly TRBD1 (6 bases). The CDR3 totals 16 residues. Deletions cut 6 bases from V and 1 base from J, with 15 bases between. In germline, CDR1 is KGHSH, CDR2 LQKENI. CDR3 in DNA: TGTGCCAGCTCGCACGAGACAGGCTGGAACACCGGGGAGCTGTTTTTT. Amino acids: CASSHETGWNTGELFF.

This clone was found once. The V gene is TRBV3-1 (or the pseudogene TRBV3-2), the J gene TRBJ2-7; 10 bases match TRBD2. The V segment lost 4 bases and the J segment 6 bases; nucleotides outside the gene matches: 15. This CDR3 has 17 amino acids. Germline V gives CDR1 LGHDT, CDR2 YNNKEL (reference sequence). For the CDR3, the DNA is TGTGCCAGCAGCCCTCGAACGAGCGGGAGGGCCCATCGCGAGCAGTACTTC. This codes for CASSPRTSGRAHREQYF.

This chain connects TRBV5-1 to TRBJ2-7; D not resolved. Germline V gives CDR1 SGHRS, CDR2 YFSETQ. V was trimmed by 0 bases and J by 1 base, leaving 11 bases between them. The CDR3 runs 15 residues. The CDR3 nucleotides are TGCGCCAGCAGCTTGGGAAGACTCCTGTCCTACGAGCAGTACTTC. Encoded protein: CASSLGRLLSYEQYF.

This clone was seen at least ten times. V and J are TRBV20-1 and TRBJ2-7; D call uncertain. V lost 5 bases and J 5 bases, leaving 4 bases between the germline ends. Germline CDR1 reads DFQATT; CDR2 reads SNEGSKA (reference sequence). CDR3 length: 9 residues. CDR3 DNA sequence: TGCAGTGCTGGCCACGAGCAGTACTTC. Encoded protein: CSAGHEQYF.

V gene TRBV10-1 combines with J gene TRBJ2-4; D is possibly TRBD2 (6 bases). Germline V lookup: CDR1 WNHNN, CDR2 SYGVQD (reference sequence). The CDR3 contains 16 residues. Between the trimmed V and J ends, which lost 0 bases and 8 bases, there was a span of 17 bases. The CDR3 loop reads CASSESGLTGGDIQYF. The CDR3 bases are TGCGCCAGCAGTGAGTCGGGACTGACCGGGGGAGACATTCAGTACTTC.

The CDR3 sequence: CASSFSVRLAGGADTQYF. As DNA, the CDR3 is TGCGCCAGCAGTTTTTCCGTTCGACTAGCGGGGGGTGCAGATACGCAGTATTTT. The V and J genes are TRBV5-1 and TRBJ2-3, with 13 bases that match TRBD2. CDR3 size: 18 residues. V shed 5 bases and J 4 bases; nucleotides not matched to a gene: 13. Germline assignment: CDR1 SGHRS and CDR2 YFSETQ.

The chain employs TRBV15 and TRBJ2-2; no clear D. Germline CDR1 reads LNHNV; CDR2 reads YYDKDF (reference sequence). Trimming pared 0 bases from V and 3 bases from J, leaving 5 bases between. The length of the CDR3 is 14 residues. CDR3 coding DNA: TGTGCCACCAGCAGAGATACGGACACCGGGGAGCTGTTTTTT. Translating gives CATSRDTDTGELFF. Together with reference TRBV15 and TRBJ2-2, the CDR3 gives the full variable domain: DAMVIQNPRYQVTQFGKPVTLSCSQTLNHNVMYWYQQKSSQAPKLLFHYYDKDFNNEADTPDNFQSRRPNTSFCFLDIRSPGLGDTAMYLCATSRDTDTGELFFGEGSRLTVL.

V gene TRBV6-1 combines with J gene TRBJ2-1, with D tentatively TRBD1 (5 bases). V shed 2 bases and J shed 3 bases, with 11 bases lying between them. Germline CDR1 is MNHNS and CDR2 is SASEGT. The CDR3 consists of 15 residues. The CDR3 loop reads CASSELTGFYNEQFF. For the CDR3, the DNA is TGTGCCAGCAGTGAACTAACAGGATTCTACAATGAGCAGTTCTTC.

The chain carries TRBV28 and TRBJ2-1, with a tentative D call TRBD1 (5 bases). The CDR3 runs to 12 residues. V lost 3 bases to trimming and J lost 10 bases, with 10 bases between them. From germline, CDR1 is MDHEN and CDR2 SYDVKM. The CDR3 bases are TGTGCCAGCAGTTTTTCTCGACAGGAGCAGTTCTTC. It codes for CASSFSRQEQFF.

This chain connects TRBV11-2 to TRBJ1-1; a possible D gene is TRBD1 (5 bases). The V gene's germline CDR1 is SGHAT and CDR2 FQNNGV. V gave up 5 bases and J gave up 3 bases, with 10 bases separating them. The CDR3 has 13 amino acids. The CDR3 region is CASSLTGYTEAFF. CDR3 coding DNA: TGTGCCAGCAGCCTTACAGGTTACACTGAAGCTTTCTTT.